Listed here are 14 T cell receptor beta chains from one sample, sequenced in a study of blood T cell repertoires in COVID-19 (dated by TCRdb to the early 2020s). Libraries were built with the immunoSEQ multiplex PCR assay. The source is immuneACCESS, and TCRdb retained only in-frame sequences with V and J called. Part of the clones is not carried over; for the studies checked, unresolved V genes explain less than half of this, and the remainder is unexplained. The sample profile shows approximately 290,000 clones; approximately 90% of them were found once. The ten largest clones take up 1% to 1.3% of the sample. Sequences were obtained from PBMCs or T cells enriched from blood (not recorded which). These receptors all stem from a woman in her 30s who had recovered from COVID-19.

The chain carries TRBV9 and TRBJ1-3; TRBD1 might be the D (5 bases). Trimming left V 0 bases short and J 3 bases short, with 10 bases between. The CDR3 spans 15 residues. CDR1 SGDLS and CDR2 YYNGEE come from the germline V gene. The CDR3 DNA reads TGTGCCAGCAGCGTAGCCCCAGGGTTTGGAAACACCATATATTTT. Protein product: CASSVAPGFGNTIYF.

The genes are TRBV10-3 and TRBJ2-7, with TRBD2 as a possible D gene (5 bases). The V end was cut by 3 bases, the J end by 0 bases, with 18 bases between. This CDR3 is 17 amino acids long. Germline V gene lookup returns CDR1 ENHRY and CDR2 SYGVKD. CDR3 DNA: TGTGCCATCAGTGATTCCCCCCTGAGGGCTTACTCCTACGAGCAGTACTTC. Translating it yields CAISDSPLRAYSYEQYF.

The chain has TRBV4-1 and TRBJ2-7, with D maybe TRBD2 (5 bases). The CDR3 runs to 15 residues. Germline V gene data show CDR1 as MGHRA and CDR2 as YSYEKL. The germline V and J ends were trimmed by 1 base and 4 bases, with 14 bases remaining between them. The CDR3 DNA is TGCGCCAGCAGCCAAGTACGGAGGATGAAATACGAGCAGTACTTC. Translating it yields CASSQVRRMKYEQYF.

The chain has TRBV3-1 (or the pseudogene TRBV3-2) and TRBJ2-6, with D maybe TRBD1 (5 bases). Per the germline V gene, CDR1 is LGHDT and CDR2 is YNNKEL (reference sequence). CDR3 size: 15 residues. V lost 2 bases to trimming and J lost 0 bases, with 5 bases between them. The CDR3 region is CASSQQGSGANVLTF. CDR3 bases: TGTGCCAGCAGCCAACAGGGCTCTGGGGCCAACGTCCTGACTTTC.

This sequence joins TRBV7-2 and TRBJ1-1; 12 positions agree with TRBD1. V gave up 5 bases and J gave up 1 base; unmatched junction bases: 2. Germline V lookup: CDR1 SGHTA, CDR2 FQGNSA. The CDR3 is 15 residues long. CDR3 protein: CASSRDRGRNTEAFF. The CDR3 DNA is TGTGCCAGCAGCCGGGACAGGGGGCGGAACACTGAAGCTTTCTTT.

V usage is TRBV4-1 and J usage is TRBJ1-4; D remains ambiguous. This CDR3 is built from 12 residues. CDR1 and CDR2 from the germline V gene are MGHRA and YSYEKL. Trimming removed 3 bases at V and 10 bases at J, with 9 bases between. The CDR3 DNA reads TGCGCCAGCAGCCACCGTCGGGGAAAACTGTTTTTT. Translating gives CASSHRRGKLFF.

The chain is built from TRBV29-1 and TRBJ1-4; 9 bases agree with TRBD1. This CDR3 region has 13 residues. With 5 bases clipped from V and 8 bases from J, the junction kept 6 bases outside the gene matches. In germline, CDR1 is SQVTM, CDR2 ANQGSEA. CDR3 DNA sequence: TGCAGCGTTCTAACAGGGGGCGACGAAAAACTGTTTTTT. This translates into CSVLTGGDEKLFF. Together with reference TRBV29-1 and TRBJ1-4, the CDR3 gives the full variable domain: SAVISQKPSRDICQRGTSLTIQCQVDSQVTMMFWYRQQPGQSLTLIATANQGSEATYESGFVIDKFPISRPNLTFSTLTVSNMSPEDSSIYLCSVLTGGDEKLFFGSGTQLSVL.

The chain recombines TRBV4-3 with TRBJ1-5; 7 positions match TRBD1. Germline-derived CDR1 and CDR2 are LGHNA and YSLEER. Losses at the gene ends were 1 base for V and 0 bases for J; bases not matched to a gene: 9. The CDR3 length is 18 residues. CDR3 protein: CASSQGQGLGYSNQPQHF. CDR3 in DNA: TGCGCCAGCAGCCAAGGACAGGGTCTGGGTTATAGCAATCAGCCCCAGCATTTT.

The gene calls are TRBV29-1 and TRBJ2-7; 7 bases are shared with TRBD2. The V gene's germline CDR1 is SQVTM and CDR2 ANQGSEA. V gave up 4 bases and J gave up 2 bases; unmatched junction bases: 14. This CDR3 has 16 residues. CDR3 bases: TGCAGCGTTGTCGAACTAGCGCGCGAGGGGCCCTACGAGCAGTACTTC. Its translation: CSVVELAREGPYEQYF.

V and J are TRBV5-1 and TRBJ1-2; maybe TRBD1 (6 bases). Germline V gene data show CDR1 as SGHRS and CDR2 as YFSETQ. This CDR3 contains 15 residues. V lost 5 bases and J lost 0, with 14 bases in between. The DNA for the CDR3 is TGCGCCAGCAGTCCTGGACAGCCTGCTAACTATGGCTACACCTTC. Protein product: CASSPGQPANYGYTF.

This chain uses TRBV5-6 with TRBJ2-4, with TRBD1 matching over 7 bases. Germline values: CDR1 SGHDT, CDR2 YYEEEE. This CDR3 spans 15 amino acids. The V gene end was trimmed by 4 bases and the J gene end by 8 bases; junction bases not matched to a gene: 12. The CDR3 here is CASSPRTGRRYIQYF. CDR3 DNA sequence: TGTGCCAGCAGCCCTCGGACAGGTCGGAGGTACATTCAGTACTTC. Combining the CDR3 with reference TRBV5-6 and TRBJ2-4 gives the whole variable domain DAGVTQSPTHLIKTRGQQVTLRCSPKSGHDTVSWYQQALGQGPQFIFQYYEEEERQRGNFPDRFSGHQFPNYSSELNVNALLLGDSALYLCASSPRTGRRYIQYFGAGTRLSVL.

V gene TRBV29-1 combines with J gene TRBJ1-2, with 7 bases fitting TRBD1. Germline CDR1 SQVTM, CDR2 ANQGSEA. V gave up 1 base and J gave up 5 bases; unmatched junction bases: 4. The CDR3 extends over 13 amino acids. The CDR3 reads CSVEVEGAYGYTF. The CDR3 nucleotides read TGCAGCGTTGAAGTAGAGGGGGCGTATGGCTACACCTTC.

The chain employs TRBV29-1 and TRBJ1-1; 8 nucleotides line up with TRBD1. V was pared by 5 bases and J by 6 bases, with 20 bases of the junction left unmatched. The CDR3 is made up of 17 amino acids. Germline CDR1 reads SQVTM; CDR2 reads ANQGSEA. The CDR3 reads CSVKGIRGREAQSEAFF. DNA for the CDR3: TGCAGCGTTAAAGGGATCAGGGGGCGCGAGGCGCAGTCTGAAGCTTTCTTT.

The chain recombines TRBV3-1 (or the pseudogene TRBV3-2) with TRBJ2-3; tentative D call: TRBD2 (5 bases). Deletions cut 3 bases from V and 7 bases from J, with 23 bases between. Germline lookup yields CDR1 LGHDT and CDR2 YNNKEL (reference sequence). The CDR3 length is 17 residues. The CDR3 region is CASSHTLSRAVENTQYF. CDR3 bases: TGTGCCAGCAGCCATACTCTTTCTCGAGCGGTGGAAAATACGCAGTATTTT.